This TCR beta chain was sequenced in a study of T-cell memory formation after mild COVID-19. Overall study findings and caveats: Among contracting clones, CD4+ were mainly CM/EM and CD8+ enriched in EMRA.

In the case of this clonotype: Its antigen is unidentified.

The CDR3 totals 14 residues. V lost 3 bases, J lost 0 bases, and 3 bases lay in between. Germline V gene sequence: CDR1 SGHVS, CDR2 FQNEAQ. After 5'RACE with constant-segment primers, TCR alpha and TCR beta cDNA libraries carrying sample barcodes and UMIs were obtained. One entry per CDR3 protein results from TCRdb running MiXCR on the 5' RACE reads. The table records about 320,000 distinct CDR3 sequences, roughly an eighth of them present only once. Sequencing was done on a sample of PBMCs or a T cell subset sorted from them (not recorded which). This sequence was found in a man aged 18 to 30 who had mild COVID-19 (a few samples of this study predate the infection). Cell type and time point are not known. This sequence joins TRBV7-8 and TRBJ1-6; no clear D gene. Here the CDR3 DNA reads TGTGCCAGCAGCTTTAACTCCTATAATTCACCCCTCCACTTT. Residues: CASSFNSYNSPLHF.